The present T cell receptor beta chain was sequenced within a study of blood T cell repertoires in COVID-19. Background on the study: PBMCs, B-cell-depleted T cells, or T cells were the source of the cDNA or gDNA that made up the material.

Repertoires were generated with immunoSEQ multiplex PCR, while TCRdb's copy carries only in-frame clones and drops some. Of 150,000 or so clones in the sample, approximately 74% were seen once. Trimming removed 1 base from V and 7 bases from J, with 8 bases in between. CDR1 is LNHDA and CDR2 is SQIVND in the germline V gene (reference sequence). CDR3 length: 13 amino acids. The V and J genes are TRBV19 and TRBJ2-4, with D perhaps matching TRBD1 (6 bases). The clonotype comes from an older woman with acute or convalescent COVID-19. The specimen sequenced was peripheral blood. CDR3 sequence (DNA): TGTGCCAGTAGTATAGGGCAGGGGAACATTCAGTACTTC. Its translation is CASSIGQGNIQYF.